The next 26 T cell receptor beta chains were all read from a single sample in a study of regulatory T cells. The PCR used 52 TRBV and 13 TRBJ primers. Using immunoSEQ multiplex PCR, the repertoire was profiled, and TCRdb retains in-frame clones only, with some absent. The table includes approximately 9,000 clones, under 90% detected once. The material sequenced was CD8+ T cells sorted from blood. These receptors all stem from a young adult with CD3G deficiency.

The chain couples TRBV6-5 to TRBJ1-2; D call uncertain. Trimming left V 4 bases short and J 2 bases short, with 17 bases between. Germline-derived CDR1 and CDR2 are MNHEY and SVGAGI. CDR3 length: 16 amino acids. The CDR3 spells CASSSRPPKPNYGYTF. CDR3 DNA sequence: TGTGCCAGCAGTTCCCGACCCCCCAAGCCCAACTATGGCTACACCTTC.

CDR3 coding DNA: TGCGCCAGCAGCAGGGGACAGGGGGCGGCTGATACGCAGTATTTT. It is translated as CASSRGQGAADTQYF. The V call is TRBV5-1, the J call TRBJ2-3; TRBD1 aligns across 12 bases. The germline CDR1 and CDR2 sequences are SGHRS and YFSETQ. After removal of 4 bases from V and 6 bases from J, the junction contained 6 bases not matched to a gene. The CDR3 loop spans 15 amino acids.

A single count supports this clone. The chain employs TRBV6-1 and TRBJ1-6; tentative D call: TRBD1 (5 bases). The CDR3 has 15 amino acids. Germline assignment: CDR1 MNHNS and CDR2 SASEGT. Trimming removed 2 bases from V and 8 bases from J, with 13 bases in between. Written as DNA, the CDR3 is TGTGCCAGCAGTGAATGGGGGGATGGGGATTCACCCCTCCACTTT. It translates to CASSEWGDGDSPLHF.

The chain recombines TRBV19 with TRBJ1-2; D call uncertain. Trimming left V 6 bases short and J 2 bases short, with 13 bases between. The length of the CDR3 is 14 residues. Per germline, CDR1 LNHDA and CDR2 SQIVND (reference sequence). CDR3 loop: CASSPYGRNYGYTF. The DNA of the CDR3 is TGTGCCAGTAGCCCGTATGGACGGAACTATGGCTACACCTTC.

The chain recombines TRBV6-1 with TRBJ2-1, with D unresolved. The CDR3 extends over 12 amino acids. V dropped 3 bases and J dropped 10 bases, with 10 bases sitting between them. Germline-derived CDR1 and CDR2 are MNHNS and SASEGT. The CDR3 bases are TGTGCCAGCAGTGATCATTCGTGGGAGCAGTTCTTC. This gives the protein CASSDHSWEQFF.

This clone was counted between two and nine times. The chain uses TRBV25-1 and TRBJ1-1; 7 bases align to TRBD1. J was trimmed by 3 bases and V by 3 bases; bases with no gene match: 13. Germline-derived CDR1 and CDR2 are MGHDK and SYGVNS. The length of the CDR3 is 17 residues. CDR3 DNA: TGTGCCAGCAGTGAGCGTGGACAGGACGCCGAGGACACTGAAGCTTTCTTT. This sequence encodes CASSERGQDAEDTEAFF. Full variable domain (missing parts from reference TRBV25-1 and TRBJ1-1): EADIYQTPRYLVIGTGKKITLECSQTMGHDKMYWYQQDPGMELHLIHYSYGVNSTEKGDLSSESTVSRIRTEHFPLTLESARPSHTSQYLCASSERGQDAEDTEAFFGQGTRLTVV.

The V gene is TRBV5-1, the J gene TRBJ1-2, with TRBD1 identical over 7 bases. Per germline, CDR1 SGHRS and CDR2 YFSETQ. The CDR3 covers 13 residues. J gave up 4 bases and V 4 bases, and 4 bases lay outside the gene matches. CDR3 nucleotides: TGCGCCAGCAGCCCAGGGGGACCCTATGGCTACACCTTC. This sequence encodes CASSPGGPYGYTF. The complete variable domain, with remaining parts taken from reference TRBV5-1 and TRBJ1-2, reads KAGVTQTPRYLIKTRGQQVTLSCSPISGHRSVSWYQQTPGQGLQFLFEYFSETQRNKGNFPGRFSGRQFSNSRSEMNVSTLELGDSALYLCASSPGGPYGYTFGSGTRLTVV.

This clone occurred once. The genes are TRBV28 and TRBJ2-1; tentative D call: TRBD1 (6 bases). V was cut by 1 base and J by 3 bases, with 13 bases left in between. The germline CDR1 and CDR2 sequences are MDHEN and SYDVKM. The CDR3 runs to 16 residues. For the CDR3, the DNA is TGTGCCAGCAGTTTATCAGGGGCAACCGGCTACAATGAGCAGTTCTTC. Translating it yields CASSLSGATGYNEQFF.

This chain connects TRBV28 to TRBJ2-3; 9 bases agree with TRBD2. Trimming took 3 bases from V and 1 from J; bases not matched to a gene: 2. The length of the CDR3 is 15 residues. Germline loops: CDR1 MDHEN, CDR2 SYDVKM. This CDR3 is CASSFRTSGTDTQYF. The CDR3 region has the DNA TGTGCCAGCAGTTTTCGGACTAGCGGCACAGATACGCAGTATTTT.

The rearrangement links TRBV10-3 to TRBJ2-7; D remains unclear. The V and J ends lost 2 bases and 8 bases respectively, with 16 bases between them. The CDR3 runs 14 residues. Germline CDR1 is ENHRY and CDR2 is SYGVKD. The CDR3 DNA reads TGTGCCATCAGTGAGCCCGGTACGGTGGGCAAGCAGTACTTC. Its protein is CAISEPGTVGKQYF.

CDR3 sequence reads: CATGDSLYGYTF. The CDR3 nucleotides read TGTGCCACCGGGGACAGCCTTTATGGCTACACCTTC. The genes are TRBV6-1 and TRBJ1-2; 7 bases agree with TRBD1. Germline V gene lookup returns CDR1 MNHNS and CDR2 SASEGT. With V trimmed by 10 bases and J by 5 bases, 7 bases remained unmatched. This CDR3 contains 12 residues.

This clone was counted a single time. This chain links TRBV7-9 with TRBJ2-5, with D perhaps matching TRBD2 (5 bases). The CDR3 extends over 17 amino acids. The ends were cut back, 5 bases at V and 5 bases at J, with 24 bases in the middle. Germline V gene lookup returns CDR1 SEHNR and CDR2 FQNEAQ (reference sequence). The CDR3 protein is CASSKNPGSPGWETQYF. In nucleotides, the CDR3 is TGTGCCAGCAGCAAAAATCCCGGGTCTCCGGGGTGGGAGACCCAGTACTTC.

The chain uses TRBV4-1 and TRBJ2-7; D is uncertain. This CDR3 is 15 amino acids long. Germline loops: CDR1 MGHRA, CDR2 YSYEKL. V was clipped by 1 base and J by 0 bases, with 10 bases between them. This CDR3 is CASSQGADSSYEQYF. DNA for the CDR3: TGCGCCAGCAGCCAAGGGGCGGATAGCTCCTACGAGCAGTACTTC.

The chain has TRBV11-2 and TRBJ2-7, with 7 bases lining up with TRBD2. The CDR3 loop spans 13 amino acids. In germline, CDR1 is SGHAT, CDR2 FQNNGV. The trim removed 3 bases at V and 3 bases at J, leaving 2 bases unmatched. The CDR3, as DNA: TGTGCCAGCAGCTTGGCGGGAGACTACGAGCAGTACTTC. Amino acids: CASSLAGDYEQYF.

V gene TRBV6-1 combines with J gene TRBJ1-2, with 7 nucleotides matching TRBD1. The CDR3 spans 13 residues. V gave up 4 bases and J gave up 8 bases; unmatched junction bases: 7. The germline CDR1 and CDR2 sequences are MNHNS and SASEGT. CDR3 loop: CASSADRAAGYTF. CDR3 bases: TGTGCCAGCAGTGCCGACAGGGCGGCAGGCTACACCTTC.

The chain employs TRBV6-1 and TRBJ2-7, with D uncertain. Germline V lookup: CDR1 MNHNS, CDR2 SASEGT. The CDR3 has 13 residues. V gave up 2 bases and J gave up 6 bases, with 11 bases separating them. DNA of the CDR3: TGTGCCAGCAGTGAACGGCCCCCGGGCGAGCAGTACTTC. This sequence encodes CASSERPPGEQYF.

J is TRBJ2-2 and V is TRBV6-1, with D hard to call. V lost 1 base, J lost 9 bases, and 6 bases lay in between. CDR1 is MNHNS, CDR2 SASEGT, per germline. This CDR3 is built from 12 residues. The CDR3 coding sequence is TGTGCCAGCAGTGAAGGCGGCAGGGAGCTGTTTTTT. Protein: CASSEGGRELFF.

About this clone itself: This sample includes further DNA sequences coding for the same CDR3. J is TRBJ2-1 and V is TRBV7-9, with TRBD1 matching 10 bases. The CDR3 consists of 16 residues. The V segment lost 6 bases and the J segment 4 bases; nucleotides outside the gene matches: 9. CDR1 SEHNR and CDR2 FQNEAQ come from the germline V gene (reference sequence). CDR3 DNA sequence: TGTGCCAGCAGTCTAACCGGGACAGGGGCGTACAATGAGCAGTTCTTC. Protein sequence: CASSLTGTGAYNEQFF.

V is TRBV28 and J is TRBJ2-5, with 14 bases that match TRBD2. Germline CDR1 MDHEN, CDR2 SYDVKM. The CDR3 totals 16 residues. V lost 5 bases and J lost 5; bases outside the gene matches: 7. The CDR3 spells CASSGGLAGVIETQYF. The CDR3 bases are TGTGCCAGCAGTGGGGGACTAGCGGGAGTGATCGAGACCCAGTACTTC.

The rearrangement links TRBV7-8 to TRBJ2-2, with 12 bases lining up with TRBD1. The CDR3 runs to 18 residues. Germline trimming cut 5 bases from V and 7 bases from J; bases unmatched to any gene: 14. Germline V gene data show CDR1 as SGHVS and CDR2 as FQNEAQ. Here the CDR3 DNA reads TGTGCCAGCAGCACACGCTGGGACAGGGGGCTTGGGAGCGGGGAGCTGTTTTTT. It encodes CASSTRWDRGLGSGELFF.

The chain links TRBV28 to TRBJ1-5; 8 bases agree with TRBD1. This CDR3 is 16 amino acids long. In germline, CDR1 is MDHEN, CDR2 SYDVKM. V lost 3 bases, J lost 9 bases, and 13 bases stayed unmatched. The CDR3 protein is CASSFRFDRGYPPQHF. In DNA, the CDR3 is TGTGCCAGCAGTTTCCGCTTTGACAGGGGATATCCGCCCCAGCATTTT.

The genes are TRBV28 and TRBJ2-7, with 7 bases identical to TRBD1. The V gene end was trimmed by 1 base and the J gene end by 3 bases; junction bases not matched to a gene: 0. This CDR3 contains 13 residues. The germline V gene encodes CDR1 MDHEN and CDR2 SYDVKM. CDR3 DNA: TGTGCCAGCAGTTTATCAGGGGGCTACGAGCAGTACTTC. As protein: CASSLSGGYEQYF. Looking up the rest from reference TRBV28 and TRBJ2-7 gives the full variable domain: DVKVTQSSRYLVKRTGEKVFLECVQDMDHENMFWYRQDPGLGLRLIYFSYDVKMKEKGDIPEGYSVSREKKERFSLILESASTNQTSMYLCASSLSGGYEQYFGPGTRLTVT.

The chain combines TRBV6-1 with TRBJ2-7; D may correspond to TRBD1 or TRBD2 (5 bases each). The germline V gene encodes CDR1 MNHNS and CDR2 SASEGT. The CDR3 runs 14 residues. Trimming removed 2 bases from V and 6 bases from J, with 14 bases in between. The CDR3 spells CASSEFQGVGEQYF. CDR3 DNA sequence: TGTGCCAGCAGTGAATTTCAGGGAGTAGGCGAGCAGTACTTC.

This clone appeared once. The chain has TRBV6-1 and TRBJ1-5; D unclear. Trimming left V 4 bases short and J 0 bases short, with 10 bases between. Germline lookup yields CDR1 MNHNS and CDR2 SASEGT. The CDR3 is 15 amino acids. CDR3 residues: CASSVGDHSNQPQHF. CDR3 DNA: TGTGCCAGCAGTGTCGGGGATCATAGCAATCAGCCCCAGCATTTT.

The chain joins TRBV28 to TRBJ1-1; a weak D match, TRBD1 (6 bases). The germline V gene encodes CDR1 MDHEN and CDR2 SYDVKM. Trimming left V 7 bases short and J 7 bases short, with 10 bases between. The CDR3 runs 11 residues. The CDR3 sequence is CASTQGHEAFF. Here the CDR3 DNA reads TGTGCCAGCACCCAGGGACATGAAGCTTTCTTT.

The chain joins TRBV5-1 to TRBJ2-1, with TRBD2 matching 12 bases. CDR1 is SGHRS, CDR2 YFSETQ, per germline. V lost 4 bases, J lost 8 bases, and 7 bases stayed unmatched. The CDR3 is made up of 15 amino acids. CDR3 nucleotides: TGCGCCAGCAGCCCGACTAGCGGGAGTTGGGATGAGCAGTTCTTC. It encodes CASSPTSGSWDEQFF.